Each of the 14 T cell receptor beta chains below was sequenced from the same sample in a study of blood T cell repertoires in COVID-19. The data were produced by immunoSEQ multiplex PCR, yet TCRdb's version contains in-frame clones alone and is incomplete. The sample records about 64,000 clones, around four fifths being singletons. The source material was peripheral blood. The receptors come from a human donor in a cohort sampled during active COVID-19.

This clone has just one count. This chain uses TRBV5-1 with TRBJ1-5, with 12 positions matching TRBD1. Germline V lookup: CDR1 SGHRS, CDR2 YFSETQ. This CDR3 spans 18 amino acids. The V and J ends lost 4 bases and 2 bases, in that order; junction bases with no gene match: 10. CDR3 sequence reads: CASSPGTGGIIGNQPQHF. For the CDR3, the DNA is TGCGCCAGCAGCCCCGGGACAGGGGGCATCATCGGCAATCAGCCCCAGCATTTT.

V is TRBV27 and J is TRBJ2-5, with 9 bases identical to TRBD2. Trimming removed 3 bases from V and 4 bases from J; junction bases left unmatched: 3. The CDR3 consists of 14 residues. Looked up from germline, CDR1 is MNHEY and CDR2 is SMNVEV (reference sequence). For the CDR3, the DNA is TGTGCCAGCAGTTTCGGGCGGGGGGGAGAGACCCAGTACTTC. Its translation is CASSFGRGGETQYF.

This chain uses TRBV9 with TRBJ2-3; 8 bases align to TRBD2. Germline V CDR1 and CDR2: SGDLS, YYNGEE. V lost 9 bases to trimming and J lost 1 base; unmatched junction nucleotides: 10. The CDR3 loop spans 15 amino acids. The CDR3 region has the DNA TGTGCCACGACTCACGGCGGGGGGCGCACAGATACGCAGTATTTT. This sequence encodes CATTHGGGRTDTQYF.

The rearrangement links TRBV5-1 to TRBJ2-2; D gene uncertain. The CDR3 consists of 15 residues. Germline V gene data show CDR1 as SGHRS and CDR2 as YFSETQ. Trimming shortened V by 2 bases and J by 6 bases, and 14 bases separated the two germline ends. The CDR3 nucleotides are TGCGCCAGCAGCTTTCCACCTAGGCCTGCCGGGGAGCTGTTTTTT. It translates to CASSFPPRPAGELFF.

V gene TRBV12-3 or TRBV12-4 combines with J gene TRBJ2-5, with D perhaps matching TRBD1 (5 bases). V was pared by 3 bases and J by 4 bases, with 6 bases between. This CDR3 has 12 residues. This CDR3 reads CASSFRGETQYF. The CDR3 region has the DNA TGTGCCAGCAGTTTTAGGGGAGAGACCCAGTACTTC.

V usage is TRBV4-1 and J usage is TRBJ2-3, with 9 bases that match TRBD2. V was pared by 4 bases and J by 2 bases, with 16 bases of the junction left unmatched. This CDR3 comprises 19 residues. CDR1 is MGHRA and CDR2 is YSYEKL in the germline V gene. CDR3 loop: CASSRSGGRGTTFTDTQYF. As DNA, the CDR3 is TGCGCCAGCAGCCGAAGCGGGGGGCGCGGAACCACCTTCACAGATACGCAGTATTTT.

In this sample, this clone turned up many times. The V gene is TRBV6-1, the J gene TRBJ1-2, with 10 bases aligning to TRBD1. The CDR3 consists of 15 residues. V lost 0 bases, J lost 6 bases, and 4 bases stayed unmatched. Germline loops: CDR1 MNHNS, CDR2 SASEGT. The CDR3 DNA reads TGTGCCAGCAGTGAAGCGGGGGACAGGGGCGATGGCTACACCTTC. Its protein product is CASSEAGDRGDGYTF.

The chain combines TRBV2 with TRBJ2-7; 12 bases map to TRBD2. The ends lost 5 bases at V and 2 bases at J; junction bases unmatched: 4. The length of the CDR3 is 15 residues. Germline loops: CDR1 SNHLY, CDR2 FYNNEI. The CDR3 DNA is TGTGCCAGCAGTTTTCTAGCGGGGGGGCCCTACGAGCAGTACTTC. As protein: CASSFLAGGPYEQYF.

This chain connects TRBV5-1 to TRBJ2-3; 8 bases fit TRBD1. Germline V lookup: CDR1 SGHRS, CDR2 YFSETQ. The CDR3 consists of 14 residues. The V segment lost 4 bases and the J segment 5 bases; nucleotides outside the gene matches: 6. CDR3 coding DNA: TGCGCCAGCAGCCAGAGACAGGGGATAGATACGCAGTATTTT. This codes for CASSQRQGIDTQYF.

This rearrangement joins TRBV19 to TRBJ1-5; no reliable D call. CDR3 length equals 14 residues. Trimming took 7 bases from V and 1 from J, leaving 11 bases between them. Germline CDR1 is LNHDA and CDR2 is SQIVND (reference sequence). The CDR3 region is CASIGSRSNQPQHF. DNA of the CDR3: TGTGCCAGTATCGGGTCTCGGAGCAATCAGCCCCAGCATTTT.

This clone occurred once. The chain is built from TRBV19 and TRBJ2-4, with D unclear. The CDR3 contains 12 residues. CDR1 and CDR2 from the germline V gene are LNHDA and SQIVND (reference sequence). V shed 1 base and J shed 7 bases, with 5 bases lying between them. CDR3 in DNA: TGTGCCAGTAGTATAGGAGCGAACATTCAGTACTTC. It encodes CASSIGANIQYF.

The genes are TRBV19 and TRBJ1-2; D possibly corresponds to TRBD1 (6 bases). Germline lookup yields CDR1 LNHDA and CDR2 SQIVND (reference sequence). V gave up 6 bases and J gave up 4 bases, with 12 bases separating them. The CDR3 sequence is 13 residues long. CDR3 region: CASSQQGVYGYTF. Written as DNA, the CDR3 is TGTGCCAGTAGCCAACAGGGAGTCTATGGCTACACCTTC.

The chain uses TRBV19 and TRBJ1-4; no reliable D call. CDR3 size: 16 residues. The germline V gene encodes CDR1 LNHDA and CDR2 SQIVND (reference sequence). The V end was cut by 5 bases, the J end by 2 bases, with 15 bases between. CDR3: CASSVFRRETNEKLFF. As DNA, the CDR3 is TGTGCCAGTAGTGTTTTTCGACGGGAGACTAATGAAAAACTGTTTTTT.

The V call is TRBV7-2, the J call TRBJ2-3; possibly TRBD2 for D (7 bases). Germline CDR1 SGHTA, CDR2 FQGNSA. The CDR3 is 16 amino acids. V lost 1 base, J lost 6 bases, and 17 bases lay in between. CDR3 nucleotide sequence: TGTGCCAGCAGCTTAGGTGGGAGGGGGGGGCCCGATACGCAGTATTTT. Its protein is CASSLGGRGGPDTQYF.